This T cell receptor (beta chain) was recovered during a study of cytomegalovirus exposure and HLA in healthy donors. It was with 60 Vbeta and 13 Jbeta primers that the PCR ran. Only in-frame clones appear in the TCRdb table, and some are missing; sequencing was by immunoSEQ multiplex PCR. The sample holds around 150,000 clones, 77% seen once. Germline assignment: CDR1 SGHRS and CDR2 YFSETQ. The CDR3 has 15 residues. V shed 1 base and J 5 bases; nucleotides not matched to a gene: 9. Sequencing was carried out using PBMCs. This clonotype was obtained from a man aged 25-40 years in good health and CMV-seropositive. The rearrangement links TRBV5-1 to TRBJ2-7; 7 bases are a match to TRBD1. The CDR3 sequence is CASSLTRQGQNEQYF. The CDR3 DNA reads TGCGCCAGCAGCTTGACCCGACAGGGTCAGAACGAGCAGTACTTC.